A single sample gave rise to the 25 T cell receptor beta chains below, sequenced in a study of OX40 agonist ivuxolimab in advanced cancers. Libraries were prepared by immunoSEQ multiplex PCR; TCRdb keeps only in-frame clonotypes and omits some of them. The table records roughly 30,000 clones, nearly 95% of them present only once. The input for sequencing was CD4+ or CD8+ T cells sorted from blood, taken in a trial of the OX40 agonist ivuxolimab. These receptors all stem from an adult with an advanced solid tumor such as melanoma, head and neck, liver or kidney cancer.

The chain employs TRBV5-4 and TRBJ2-3; 7 bases align to TRBD2. Germline V gene data show CDR1 as SGHNT and CDR2 as YYREEE (reference sequence). J was trimmed by 2 bases and V by 2 bases; bases with no gene match: 5. The CDR3 has 15 amino acids. The CDR3 is CASSFGLGLTDTQYF. The CDR3 DNA sequence: TGTGCCAGCAGCTTTGGACTAGGCCTCACAGATACGCAGTATTTT.

V usage is TRBV7-9 and J usage is TRBJ2-5; unclear D gene. The V and J ends lost 5 bases and 2 bases respectively, with 21 bases between them. Per germline, CDR1 SEHNR and CDR2 FQNEAQ (reference sequence). The CDR3 is 17 amino acids. The CDR3 is CASSQVARSGNQETQYF. The CDR3 region has the DNA TGTGCCAGCAGCCAGGTGGCTAGGAGTGGCAATCAAGAGACCCAGTACTTC.

V and J are TRBV7-6 and TRBJ2-2, with a weak D call TRBD2 (6 bases). Deletions cut 3 bases from V and 2 bases from J, with 13 bases between. Germline-derived CDR1 and CDR2 are SGHVS and FNYEAQ. The CDR3 totals 16 residues. CDR3 sequence (DNA): TGTGCCAGCAGCTTTCGCGGCGGGGAAAACACCGGGGAGCTGTTTTTT. Translated: CASSFRGGENTGELFF.

This clone was detected only once. This chain connects TRBV5-8 to TRBJ2-7; D ambiguous. CDR3 length: 13 amino acids. The V gene lost 0 bases and the J gene lost 2 bases, with 6 bases spanning the gap. Germline V gene lookup returns CDR1 SGHTS and CDR2 YDEGEE. In nucleotides, the CDR3 is TGTGCCAGCAGCTTGGGTCGAGCCTACGAGCAGTACTTC. The encoded protein is CASSLGRAYEQYF. Using reference TRBV5-8 and TRBJ2-7 for the parts outside the CDR3, the full variable domain is EAGVTQSPTHLIKTRGQQATLRCSPISGHTSVYWYQQALGLGLQFLLWYDEGEERNRGNFPPRFSGRQFPNYSSELNVNALELEDSALYLCASSLGRAYEQYFGPGTRLTVT.

The CDR3 DNA sequence: TGTGCCAGCAGCCCTGCTGAGCGGGAGTACACCGGGGAGCTGTTTTTT. As protein: CASSPAEREYTGELFF. The chain is built from TRBV7-8 and TRBJ2-2; 8 bases agree with TRBD2. Germline V gene data show CDR1 as SGHVS and CDR2 as FQNEAQ. Trimming took 5 bases from V and 3 from J; bases not matched to a gene: 8. The CDR3 loop spans 16 amino acids. The full variable domain, its missing parts supplied by reference TRBV7-8 and TRBJ2-2, is GAGVSQSPRYKVAKRGQDVALRCDPISGHVSLFWYQQALGQGPEFLTYFQNEAQLDKSGLPSDRFFAERPEGSVSTLKIQRTQQEDSAVYLCASSPAEREYTGELFFGEGSRLTVL.

The rearrangement links TRBV11-2 to TRBJ2-1, with D unclear. Germline loops: CDR1 SGHAT, CDR2 FQNNGV. V was shortened by 7 bases and J by 4 bases, with 14 bases between the two germline ends. CDR3 length equals 14 residues. CDR3 amino acids: CASNPDEEYNEQFF. CDR3 DNA: TGTGCCAGCAACCCTGACGAGGAGTACAATGAGCAGTTCTTC.

The gene calls are TRBV5-5 and TRBJ1-1; possibly TRBD1 for D (5 bases). CDR1 and CDR2 (germline): SGHKS, YYEKEE (reference sequence). This CDR3 region has 15 residues. Between the trimmed V and J ends, which lost 0 bases and 7 bases, there was a span of 16 bases. CDR3 region: CASSLVGDPEYEAFF. DNA of the CDR3: TGTGCCAGCAGCTTGGTCGGGGACCCGGAATATGAAGCTTTCTTT.

The genes are TRBV6-5 and TRBJ1-1, with 7 bases matching TRBD1. The trim removed 3 bases at V and 12 bases at J, leaving 10 bases unmatched. The CDR3 extends over 13 amino acids. Germline V gene lookup returns CDR1 MNHEY and CDR2 SVGAGI. The CDR3 region has the DNA TGTGCCAGCAGTTATGGGGTAGGACAGGCCCCTTTCTTT. Translating gives CASSYGVGQAPFF.

V usage is TRBV14 and J usage is TRBJ2-3; 7 nucleotides match TRBD1. CDR1 and CDR2 (germline): SGHDN, FVKESK. The CDR3 contains 15 residues. The V and J ends lost 1 base and 2 bases, in that order; junction bases with no gene match: 3. The CDR3 region is CASSQGTGYTDTQYF. CDR3 bases: TGTGCCAGCAGCCAAGGGACAGGTTACACAGATACGCAGTATTTT.

Only a few counts were recorded for this clone. The V and J genes are TRBV2 and TRBJ1-6, with D unresolved. Trimming shortened V by 3 bases and J by 9 bases, and 12 bases separated the two germline ends. CDR1 is SNHLY and CDR2 is FYNNEI in the germline V gene. The CDR3 has 14 amino acids. The CDR3 sequence: CASSESSGGSPLHF. For the CDR3, the DNA is TGTGCCAGCAGTGAGAGTTCGGGTGGTTCACCCCTCCACTTT.

The chain has TRBV4-1 and TRBJ2-2; 10 bases line up with TRBD1. Germline V gives CDR1 MGHRA, CDR2 YSYEKL. This CDR3 is built from 17 residues. Trimming removed 1 base from V and 6 bases from J; junction bases left unmatched: 8. In DNA, the CDR3 is TGCGCCAGCAGCCAAGGAAGCGGGACAGGGGCTTCCGGGGAGCTGTTTTTT. Protein product: CASSQGSGTGASGELFF.

This chain links TRBV6-1 with TRBJ1-5; unclear D gene. Trimming took off 6 bases at V and 3 bases at J, with 15 bases between the two ends. The V gene's germline CDR1 is MNHNS and CDR2 SASEGT. The CDR3 loop spans 15 amino acids. The CDR3 DNA is TGTGCCAGCAGCCTCTCATCAGGACCCAATCAGCCCCAGCATTTT. This gives the protein CASSLSSGPNQPQHF.

The rearrangement joins TRBV7-2 to TRBJ2-1, with D possibly TRBD2 on 5 matching bases. The CDR3 has 10 residues. Between the trimmed V and J ends, which lost 8 bases and 8 bases, there was a span of 7 bases. Germline-derived CDR1 and CDR2 are SGHTA and FQGNSA. This chain's CDR3 is CASAGDEQFF. The CDR3 bases are TGTGCCAGCGCCGGGGATGAGCAGTTCTTC.

V gene TRBV2 combines with J gene TRBJ1-5; D is ambiguous. V was clipped by 6 bases and J by 6 bases, with 12 bases between them. CDR3 length: 13 residues. Per germline, CDR1 SNHLY and CDR2 FYNNEI. CDR3 sequence reads: CASRRSLGQPQHF. CDR3 nucleotide sequence: TGTGCCAGCAGGAGGTCCTTGGGTCAGCCCCAGCATTTT. The full variable domain, its missing parts supplied by reference TRBV2 and TRBJ1-5, is EPEVTQTPSHQVTQMGQEVILRCVPISNHLYFYWYRQILGQKVEFLVSFYNNEISEKSEIFDDQFSVERPDGSNFTLKIRSTKLEDSAMYFCASRRSLGQPQHFGDGTRLSIL.

The V call is TRBV5-1, the J call TRBJ1-1; D is uncertain. V lost 2 bases to trimming and J lost 2 bases, with 10 bases between them. The CDR3 extends over 14 amino acids. Germline V gene sequence: CDR1 SGHRS, CDR2 YFSETQ. This chain's CDR3 is CASSLRQRNTEAFF. The CDR3 nucleotides read TGCGCCAGCAGCTTACGGCAGCGAAACACTGAAGCTTTCTTT. The entire variable domain, with the rest obtained from reference TRBV5-1 and TRBJ1-1, is as follows: KAGVTQTPRYLIKTRGQQVTLSCSPISGHRSVSWYQQTPGQGLQFLFEYFSETQRNKGNFPGRFSGRQFSNSRSEMNVSTLELGDSALYLCASSLRQRNTEAFFGQGTRLTVV.

The chain links TRBV12-5 to TRBJ2-5, with a tentative D call TRBD1 (5 bases). The CDR3 extends over 15 amino acids. Trimming left V 7 bases short and J 0 bases short, with 15 bases between. The germline CDR1 and CDR2 sequences are LGHNT and FRNRAP. The CDR3 region is CASDMGRQNQETQYF. The CDR3, as DNA: TGTGCTAGTGATATGGGGCGACAGAACCAAGAGACCCAGTACTTC.

This chain links TRBV5-4 with TRBJ2-5; no definite D call. The CDR3 is made up of 13 amino acids. V was trimmed by 4 bases and J by 2 bases, leaving 9 bases between them. Germline V gene sequence: CDR1 SGHNT, CDR2 YYREEE (reference sequence). The CDR3: CASSLDWQETQYF. CDR3 bases: TGTGCCAGCAGCCTTGACTGGCAAGAGACCCAGTACTTC.

The J gene is TRBJ2-7, the V gene TRBV9, with 7 nucleotides matching TRBD2. This CDR3 contains 16 residues. CDR1 SGDLS and CDR2 YYNGEE come from the germline V gene. The V gene end was trimmed by 3 bases and the J gene end by 0 bases; junction bases not matched to a gene: 9. The CDR3 DNA reads as TGTGCCAGCAGCGAGTACCCTGGGGAGGGCTCCTACGAGCAGTACTTC. Encoded protein: CASSEYPGEGSYEQYF.

V gene TRBV27 combines with J gene TRBJ2-7; no definite D call. V was cut by 4 bases and J by 1 base, with 17 bases left in between. CDR1 is MNHEY, CDR2 SMNVEV, per germline (reference sequence). The CDR3 is made up of 16 amino acids. CDR3: CASSSTGPLLSYEQYF. Here the CDR3 DNA reads TGTGCCAGCAGTTCCACCGGGCCCCTACTTTCCTACGAGCAGTACTTC.

The chain combines TRBV19 with TRBJ2-7, with 11 bases lining up with TRBD2. J was trimmed by 5 bases and V by 10 bases; bases with no gene match: 4. From germline, CDR1 is LNHDA and CDR2 SQIVND (reference sequence). CDR3 length: 12 residues. The CDR3 here is CATSTSGNEQYF. In DNA form, the CDR3 reads TGTGCCACATCGACTAGCGGGAACGAGCAGTACTTC.

The rearrangement uses TRBV6-1 and TRBJ2-1; 7 nucleotides align to TRBD2. The CDR3 runs 15 residues. The junction had 7 bases not matched to a gene; V was cut back by 4 bases and J by 4 bases. Germline CDR1 is MNHNS and CDR2 is SASEGT. The CDR3 spells CASSARLAEYNEQFF. The DNA of the CDR3 is TGTGCCAGCAGTGCAAGACTAGCAGAGTACAATGAGCAGTTCTTC.

Turning to this clone: This CDR3 is also generated by other DNA sequences in the sample. This rearrangement joins TRBV27 to TRBJ1-2, with D unresolved. Deletions cut 0 bases from V and 2 bases from J, with 4 bases between. The CDR3 extends over 13 amino acids. Germline CDR1 reads MNHEY; CDR2 reads SMNVEV (reference sequence). The CDR3 loop reads CASSLSGNYGYTF. DNA of the CDR3: TGTGCCAGCAGTTTATCCGGCAACTATGGCTACACCTTC.

V gene TRBV6-5 combines with J gene TRBJ1-1, with 10 positions matching TRBD1. V dropped 10 bases and J dropped 1; count of bases not matched to a gene: 3. Germline V CDR1 and CDR2: MNHEY, SVGAGI. This CDR3 spans 13 amino acids. The CDR3 DNA follows: TGTGCCACCGGACAGGGGGAGAACACTGAAGCTTTCTTT. Amino acid sequence: CATGQGENTEAFF.

The chain couples TRBV6-5 to TRBJ1-5, with 8 bases fitting TRBD1. Germline V gene data show CDR1 as MNHEY and CDR2 as SVGAGI. The CDR3 runs to 14 residues. The ends lost 7 bases at V and 5 bases at J; junction bases unmatched: 7. The CDR3 protein is CASIGRTGYQPQHF. In DNA, the CDR3 is TGTGCCAGCATCGGGAGGACAGGGTATCAGCCCCAGCATTTT.

The V call is TRBV7-9, the J call TRBJ2-5; 8 nucleotides align to TRBD2. The V segment lost 4 bases and the J segment 2 bases; nucleotides outside the gene matches: 6. This CDR3 has 15 amino acids. Germline CDR1 and CDR2: SEHNR and FQNEAQ (reference sequence). In DNA form, the CDR3 reads TGTGCCAGCAGCTCCTTAGCGGGATCGCAAGAGACCCAGTACTTC. It encodes CASSSLAGSQETQYF.